The 32 T cell receptor beta chains listed next were all sequenced from one sample in a study of OX40 agonist ivuxolimab in advanced cancers. Profiling relied on immunoSEQ multiplex PCR, and the TCRdb table lists in-frame clones only, not all of them. Of 120,000 or so clones detected, approximately 90% appear once; the ten largest clones hold less than 0.35%. The sample consisted of CD4+ or CD8+ T cells sorted from blood, taken in a trial of the OX40 agonist ivuxolimab. These receptors all come from an adult with an advanced solid tumor such as melanoma, head and neck, liver or kidney cancer.

The J gene is TRBJ2-5, the V gene TRBV7-2, with TRBD1 identical over 8 bases. Germline CDR1 and CDR2: SGHTA and FQGNSA. This CDR3 has 15 amino acids. V was pared by 3 bases and J by 2 bases, with 5 bases of the junction left unmatched. For the CDR3, the DNA is TGTGCCAGCAGCTTTGGACAGGGAGGTCAAGAGACCCAGTACTTC. Residues: CASSFGQGGQETQYF.

CDR3 amino acids: CASSYPSGEISTDTQYF. CDR3 DNA sequence: TGTGCCAGCAGCTACCCTAGCGGGGAAATAAGCACAGATACGCAGTATTTT. The chain carries TRBV5-6 and TRBJ2-3; 9 nucleotides agree with TRBD2. Trimming at V came to 3 bases and at J to 0 bases, leaving 8 bases not matched to a gene. Germline V CDR1 and CDR2: SGHDT, YYEEEE. This CDR3 comprises 17 residues.

A single count supports this clone. The same CDR3 is also encoded by other DNA sequences in this sample. The V and J genes are TRBV7-2 and TRBJ2-7; 7 bases are shared with TRBD1. CDR1 is SGHTA and CDR2 is FQGNSA in the germline V gene. This CDR3 region has 15 residues. V lost 7 bases, J lost 4 bases, and 13 bases stayed unmatched. This chain's CDR3 is CASIQSPGQSYEQYF. In DNA form, the CDR3 reads TGTGCCAGCATCCAAAGTCCGGGACAGTCTTACGAGCAGTACTTC. Combining the CDR3 with reference TRBV7-2 and TRBJ2-7 gives the whole variable domain GAGVSQSPSNKVTEKGKDVELRCDPISGHTALYWYRQSLGQGLEFLIYFQGNSAPDKSGLPSDRFSAERTGGSVSTLTIQRTQQEDSAVYLCASIQSPGQSYEQYFGPGTRLTVT.

The chain carries TRBV28 and TRBJ1-4; TRBD1 matches at 7 bases. Germline V gives CDR1 MDHEN, CDR2 SYDVKM. V gave up 1 base and J gave up 3 bases; unmatched junction bases: 2. The CDR3 spans 15 residues. The CDR3 DNA is TGTGCCAGCAGTTTATTAGGGGGCCCTAATGAAAAACTGTTTTTT. Protein product: CASSLLGGPNEKLFF.

This rearrangement joins TRBV6-1 to TRBJ2-7; D might be TRBD1 (5 bases). CDR3 length: 14 amino acids. Germline V gives CDR1 MNHNS, CDR2 SASEGT. V shed 5 bases and J shed 7 bases, with 18 bases lying between them. CDR3 protein: CASSPDFFQGEQYF. The CDR3 nucleotides are TGTGCCAGCAGTCCAGACTTCTTCCAGGGAGAGCAGTACTTC.

The V call is TRBV5-1, the J call TRBJ2-1, with 7 bases fitting TRBD2. This CDR3 has 13 residues. Unmatched junction bases numbered 7, after V lost 4 bases and J lost 9 bases. Germline CDR1 and CDR2: SGHRS and YFSETQ. The CDR3 region has the DNA TGCGCCAGCAGCCTCGGACTAGGCGGTGAGCAGTTCTTC. This translates into CASSLGLGGEQFF.

V and J are TRBV5-4 and TRBJ1-4, with D unclear. The CDR3 is 15 residues long. Trimming shortened V by 0 bases and J by 3 bases, and 9 bases separated the two germline ends. In germline, CDR1 is SGHNT, CDR2 YYREEE (reference sequence). Written as DNA, the CDR3 is TGTGCCAGCAGCTTGGGGGGTAGTGCTAATGAAAAACTGTTTTTT. It yields the protein CASSLGGSANEKLFF.

The J gene is TRBJ2-3, the V gene TRBV9; 11 bases are a match to TRBD2. V shed 7 bases, J shed 6 bases, and the junction held 7 bases outside the gene matches. The CDR3 runs 14 residues. The germline CDR1 and CDR2 sequences are SGDLS and YYNGEE. The DNA of the CDR3 is TGTGCCAGCGGAAGCCTAGCGGGGGGCGATACGCAGTATTTT. Translating gives CASGSLAGGDTQYF. Based on the CDR3 plus reference TRBV9 and TRBJ2-3, the full variable domain is DSGVTQTPKHLITATGQRVTLRCSPRSGDLSVYWYQQSLDQGLQFLIQYYNGEERAKGNILERFSAQQFPDLHSELNLSSLELGDSALYFCASGSLAGGDTQYFGPGTRLTVL.

This chain uses TRBV5-6 with TRBJ2-3; TRBD2 might be the D (6 bases). The germline V gene has CDR1 SGHDT and CDR2 YYEEEE. The CDR3 length is 15 residues. With 1 base removed from V and 5 bases from J, the gap between germline ends came to 14 bases. CDR3 in amino acids: CASSLSGDGIDTQYF. The CDR3 DNA follows: TGTGCCAGCAGCTTGTCGGGGGATGGTATAGATACGCAGTATTTT.

The chain couples TRBV5-1 to TRBJ1-1; D call uncertain. V lost 1 base and J 4 bases, leaving 8 bases between the germline ends. The germline gives CDR1 SGHRS, CDR2 YFSETQ. CDR3 length: 13 amino acids. The CDR3 reads CASSLRGGTEAFF. CDR3 nucleotides: TGCGCCAGCAGCTTGCGAGGTGGCACTGAAGCTTTCTTT. Looking up the rest from reference TRBV5-1 and TRBJ1-1 gives the full variable domain: KAGVTQTPRYLIKTRGQQVTLSCSPISGHRSVSWYQQTPGQGLQFLFEYFSETQRNKGNFPGRFSGRQFSNSRSEMNVSTLELGDSALYLCASSLRGGTEAFFGQGTRLTVV.

The CDR3 DNA reads TGTGCCAGCAGCTTGACCGTGGACTATGGCTACACCTTC. Protein: CASSLTVDYGYTF. The V call is TRBV5-8, the J call TRBJ1-2; no clear D gene. This CDR3 contains 13 residues. Per germline, CDR1 SGHTS and CDR2 YDEGEE. V lost 1 base, J lost 3 bases, and 7 bases lay in between. The full variable domain, its missing parts supplied by reference TRBV5-8 and TRBJ1-2, is EAGVTQSPTHLIKTRGQQATLRCSPISGHTSVYWYQQALGLGLQFLLWYDEGEERNRGNFPPRFSGRQFPNYSSELNVNALELEDSALYLCASSLTVDYGYTFGSGTRLTVV.

This chain joins TRBV5-1 and TRBJ1-4; no clear D gene. V gave up 3 bases and J gave up 0 bases, with 9 bases separating them. The germline gives CDR1 SGHRS, CDR2 YFSETQ. CDR3 length: 15 residues. CDR3 sequence: CASSSDVATNEKLFF. CDR3 in DNA: TGCGCCAGCAGCTCCGATGTGGCAACTAATGAAAAACTGTTTTTT.

The CDR3 sequence is CASSMEAVANYGYTF. The DNA of the CDR3 is TGTGCCAGTAGTATGGAGGCGGTTGCTAACTATGGCTACACCTTC. The rearrangement joins TRBV19 to TRBJ1-2; D not resolved. The germline V gene has CDR1 LNHDA and CDR2 SQIVND (reference sequence). The CDR3 is 15 residues long. Trimming removed 3 bases from V and 0 bases from J, with 11 bases in between. The full variable domain, rest sourced from reference TRBV19 and TRBJ1-2, is DGGITQSPKYLFRKEGQNVTLSCEQNLNHDAMYWYRQDPGQGLRLIYYSQIVNDFQKGDIAEGYSVSREKKESFPLTVTSAQKNPTAFYLCASSMEAVANYGYTFGSGTRLTVV.

For this clone: One end of the junction fails to match germline, which may point to a read error. The chain couples TRBV6-1 to TRBJ1-2; D is possibly TRBD1 (5 bases). CDR1 is MNHNS and CDR2 is SASEGT in the germline V gene. The CDR3 sequence is 14 residues long. CDR3 in DNA: TGTGTCAGCATCCGGGACGCGTCTAACTATGGCTACACCTTC. Its translation: CVSIRDASNYGYTF.

This clone was detected once. The V gene is TRBV4-3, the J gene TRBJ1-1; D ambiguous. Between the trimmed V and J ends, which lost 0 bases and 11 bases, there was a span of 13 bases. This CDR3 has 13 amino acids. The V gene's germline CDR1 is LGHNA and CDR2 YSLEER. CDR3 sequence reads: CASSQDLGFVAFF. CDR3 bases: TGCGCCAGCAGCCAAGATTTGGGGTTCGTTGCTTTCTTT.

The chain links TRBV18 to TRBJ2-7, with 7 bases matching TRBD1. The CDR3 has 17 residues. V shed 2 bases and J 4 bases; nucleotides not matched to a gene: 14. Germline CDR1 KGHSH, CDR2 LQKENI. CDR3 DNA sequence: TGTGCCAGCTCACCAACCACCCTTGTAGGGGGCTCTTACGAGCAGTACTTC. Translated, it gives CASSPTTLVGGSYEQYF.

The chain carries TRBV7-9 and TRBJ2-1; 10 bases agree with TRBD1. This CDR3 contains 14 residues. V lost 8 bases and J lost 4; bases outside the gene matches: 5. Germline V CDR1 and CDR2: SEHNR, FQNEAQ (reference sequence). The DNA of the CDR3 is TGTGCCAGCCCCTTGGGACAGGGGTACAATGAGCAGTTCTTC. Amino acid sequence: CASPLGQGYNEQFF.

V usage is TRBV4-3 and J usage is TRBJ1-4; TRBD1 is a possible D gene (6 bases). Trimming removed 2 bases at V and 8 bases at J, with 15 bases between. The germline CDR1 and CDR2 sequences are LGHNA and YSLEER. This CDR3 is built from 15 residues. CDR3 residues: CASSQNRESREKLFF. The CDR3 nucleotides read TGCGCCAGCAGCCAAAACAGGGAGAGTCGAGAAAAACTGTTTTTT.

V usage is TRBV25-1 and J usage is TRBJ1-2, with D uncertain. Germline CDR1 is MGHDK and CDR2 is SYGVNS. Trimming cost V 10 bases and J 4 bases, with 10 bases left between them. The CDR3 runs to 11 residues. The CDR3 loop reads CAIFSSYGYTF. CDR3 bases: TGTGCCATTTTCTCGAGCTATGGCTACACCTTC.

The V and J genes are TRBV7-2 and TRBJ1-5, with D uncertain. Germline loops: CDR1 SGHTA, CDR2 FQGNSA. Between the trimmed V and J ends, which lost 1 base and 7 bases, there was a span of 8 bases. This CDR3 spans 13 amino acids. The CDR3 DNA sequence: TGTGCCAGCAGCTTAGGATCCCCGCAGCCCCAGCATTTT. It is translated as CASSLGSPQPQHF.

The CDR3 protein is CASSNLGHVPYEQYF. CDR3 nucleotides: TGTGCCAGCAGTAACTTGGGACACGTCCCCTACGAGCAGTACTTC. The chain carries TRBV6-1 and TRBJ2-7; D might be TRBD1 (6 bases). Looked up from germline, CDR1 is MNHNS and CDR2 is SASEGT. Trimming left V 5 bases short and J 2 bases short, with 16 bases between. The CDR3 extends over 15 amino acids.

Only a few counts were recorded for this clone. The CDR3 nucleotides read TGTGCCAGCAGCGGCATAGGGATAGCAAACACTGAAGCTTTCTTT. It specifies CASSGIGIANTEAFF. The chain is built from TRBV4-2 and TRBJ1-1; unclear D gene. This CDR3 spans 15 amino acids. CDR1 and CDR2 (germline): LGHNA, YNFKEQ. V gave up 5 bases and J gave up 2 bases, with 15 bases separating them.

This clone was seen just once. The chain links TRBV5-8 to TRBJ2-7; 8 bases fit TRBD1. The CDR3 runs to 14 residues. Per germline, CDR1 SGHTS and CDR2 YDEGEE. V trimming: 4 bases; J trimming: 0 bases; junction bases outside the gene matches: 3. The CDR3 DNA reads as TGTGCCAGCAGCAGGGACAGGAACTCCTACGAGCAGTACTTC. Translating gives CASSRDRNSYEQYF.

This rearrangement joins TRBV7-9 to TRBJ2-4; D unresolved. The CDR3 length is 10 residues. The V end was cut by 5 bases, the J end by 7 bases, with 3 bases between. CDR1 and CDR2 from the germline V gene are SEHNR and FQNEAQ (reference sequence). CDR3 coding DNA: TGTGCCAGCAGCCCCAACATTCAGTACTTC. Residues: CASSPNIQYF.

This sequence joins TRBV5-4 and TRBJ2-1; TRBD2 matches at 7 bases. With 4 bases clipped from V and 5 bases from J, the junction kept 9 bases outside the gene matches. From germline, CDR1 is SGHNT and CDR2 YYREEE (reference sequence). This CDR3 is built from 15 residues. CDR3 DNA: TGTGCCAGCAGCCGAAGCGGGATGAGGAACAATGAGCAGTTCTTC. Translating it yields CASSRSGMRNNEQFF.

Remarks on this clone: The sample has other DNA sequences that encode this CDR3 too. The chain employs TRBV27 and TRBJ1-1; unclear D gene. V shed 4 bases and J shed 6 bases, with 12 bases lying between them. The CDR3 runs 13 residues. From germline, CDR1 is MNHEY and CDR2 SMNVEV (reference sequence). The DNA of the CDR3 is TGTGCCAGCAGTTGGGGAACACGTTCTGAAGCTTTCTTT. It codes for CASSWGTRSEAFF.

The CDR3 protein is CASSLRTGSSYEQYF. The CDR3 DNA reads as TGTGCCAGCAGCCTTCGGACAGGGAGCTCCTACGAGCAGTACTTC. V gene TRBV7-2 combines with J gene TRBJ2-7; 8 bases map to TRBD1. V lost 5 bases to trimming and J lost 0 bases; unmatched junction nucleotides: 6. This CDR3 comprises 15 residues. Germline CDR1 is SGHTA and CDR2 is FQGNSA.

The chain uses TRBV6-5 and TRBJ1-2, with D hard to call. Trimming shortened V by 0 bases and J by 0 bases, and 5 bases separated the two germline ends. Germline CDR1 reads MNHEY; CDR2 reads SVGAGI. The CDR3 runs to 14 residues. CDR3 in DNA: TGTGCCAGCAGTTACTCGAGCCCTAACTATGGCTACACCTTC. Translated: CASSYSSPNYGYTF.

This clone has only a few counts. The V and J genes are TRBV9 and TRBJ2-7, with D unresolved. From germline, CDR1 is SGDLS and CDR2 YYNGEE. The CDR3 sequence is 15 residues long. Trimming shortened V by 0 bases and J by 6 bases, and 16 bases separated the two germline ends. The CDR3 spells CASSVGTVRGPEQYF. The CDR3 DNA sequence: TGTGCCAGCAGCGTAGGAACTGTCAGAGGCCCCGAGCAGTACTTC. Together with reference TRBV9 and TRBJ2-7, the CDR3 gives the full variable domain: DSGVTQTPKHLITATGQRVTLRCSPRSGDLSVYWYQQSLDQGLQFLIQYYNGEERAKGNILERFSAQQFPDLHSELNLSSLELGDSALYFCASSVGTVRGPEQYFGPGTRLTVT.

J is TRBJ1-2 and V is TRBV28; the D is unclear. V dropped 5 bases and J dropped 4 bases, with 8 bases sitting between them. Germline CDR1 and CDR2: MDHEN and SYDVKM. CDR3 length: 12 residues. CDR3 sequence (DNA): TGTGCCAGCAGTGGCACGATCTATGGCTACACCTTC. Protein product: CASSGTIYGYTF.

The chain joins TRBV4-2 to TRBJ2-7, with TRBD1 matching over 7 bases. The CDR3 runs to 14 residues. Germline lookup yields CDR1 LGHNA and CDR2 YNFKEQ. Losses at the gene ends were 3 bases for V and 2 bases for J; bases not matched to a gene: 4. The CDR3 protein is CASSQAGQAYEQYF. The CDR3 DNA sequence: TGTGCCAGCAGCCAGGCTGGACAGGCCTACGAGCAGTACTTC.

The V gene is TRBV21-1, the J gene TRBJ1-2. TRBV21-1 is marked as a pseudogene. The CDR3 spans 15 residues. This chain's CDR3 is CASGKVGRRGYGYTF. As DNA, the CDR3 is TGTGCCAGCGGTAAGGTGGGCCGTCGCGGCTATGGCTACACCTTC.